This T cell receptor (beta chain) was recorded in a study of vaccination effects on CD4 cells after COVID-19. The germline V gene encodes CDR1 SGHTA and CDR2 FQGNSA. The CDR3 spans 15 residues. V lost 4 bases and J lost 4, with 14 bases in between. Sequencing followed a ViraFEST assay step that expanded antigen-specific CD4+ T cells with viral peptide pools. Between days 9 and 10 of culture, CD4+ T cells were separated out. A density of roughly 2 million PBMC per well was used; these cells were cultured with about 10 IU/ml IL-2 and roughly 10 ug/ml peptides. Sequencing was performed with immunoSEQ multiplex PCR; in TCRdb, only in-frame clones are kept and a portion is missing. The repertoire includes roughly 76,000 clones, 74% of them detected once, and about 1.7% sits in the top ten. With regard to this clone: Its antigen is unidentified.

This clonotype was sampled from a human donor who received a COVID-19 vaccine. The starting material was CD4+ T cells from PBMCs cultured with HCoV-229E spike peptides, obtained before COVID-19 vaccination. The V gene is TRBV7-2, the J gene TRBJ2-1, with D perhaps TRBD2 (6 bases). The CDR3 reads CASSSTSSGYNEQFF. The CDR3 DNA reads as TGTGCCAGCAGCTCTACTAGCTCGGGTTACAATGAGCAGTTCTTC.